The 5 T cell receptor beta chains in this list originate from one sample, sequenced in a study of T-cell reconstitution after alpha-beta-depleted transplantation in children. A library of TCRbeta sequences, prepared with unique molecular identifiers, was generated. TCRdb analysed the PCR reads with MiXCR anew, one entry per CDR3 protein. The data hold roughly 300,000 distinct CDR3 sequences, with around 10% observed a single time. This sample comprised peripheral blood, obtained 180 days after TCRalphabeta/CD19-depleted stem cell transplant. The receptors shown here come from a male patient under 10 years old who had a stem cell transplant for chronic granulomatous disease, so the T cells may come from the graft donor.

This clonotype was found a few times. The CDR3 reads CASGRPQETQYF. The DNA for the CDR3 is TGTGCCAGTGGCCGGCCCCAAGAGACCCAGTACTTC. The chain is built from TRBV12-3 or TRBV12-4 and TRBJ2-5; D is ambiguous. Between the trimmed V and J ends, which lost 9 bases and 1 base, there was a span of 9 bases. The CDR3 totals 12 residues.

Comment on this clonotype: A read error may explain this, as a much larger clone is one base away. The chain carries TRBV12-3 or TRBV12-4 and TRBJ2-3; 14 nucleotides align to TRBD2. This CDR3 spans 18 amino acids. The CDR3 reads CAGSPGTSGSTSTDTQYF. CDR3 nucleotides: TGTGCCGGCAGCCCCGGGACTAGCGGGAGTACTAGCACAGATACGCAGTATTTT.

This clonotype was detected many times. The chain uses TRBV18 and TRBJ1-1; TRBD1 aligns across 8 bases. The V gene's germline CDR1 is KGHSH and CDR2 LQKENI. The trim removed 1 base at V and 7 bases at J, leaving 2 bases unmatched. The CDR3 covers 13 residues. DNA for the CDR3: TGTGCCAGCTCACCACGAGACAGGGGTGAAGCTTTCTTT. Translating gives CASSPRDRGEAFF.

This clonotype was seen at least ten times. The chain employs TRBV20-1 and TRBJ2-4, with D possibly being TRBD2 (6 bases). Germline CDR1 is DFQATT and CDR2 is SNEGSKA (reference sequence). The CDR3 totals 15 residues. Trimming removed 3 bases at V and 0 bases at J, with 12 bases between. CDR3 coding DNA: TGCAGTGCTAGCCACGGGAGATTAGCCAAAAACATTCAGTACTTC. This gives the protein CSASHGRLAKNIQYF.

Remarks on this clonotype: Being one base from a much bigger clone, this may be a read error. V is TRBV5-1 and J is TRBJ2-5; unclear D gene. Germline lookup yields CDR1 SGHRS and CDR2 YFSETQ. V was shortened by 0 bases and J by 5 bases, with 8 bases between the two germline ends. The CDR3 length is 13 residues. The CDR3 here is CASSLALLETQYF. The CDR3 DNA is TGCGCCAGCAGCTTGGCCCTCTTGGAGACCCAGTACTTC.